This T cell receptor beta chain was retrieved from a study of CD8 T cells in Susac syndrome. Whole-study context: About 6 sequenced Susac syndrome patients had clinically active disease, while eight were in remission. Intravenous immunoglobulin alone or corticosteroids were being given to patients with Susac syndrome at blood draw, unless they were therapy-naive.

TCR beta was sequenced from blood CD8+ and CD4+ T cells. The RNA, about 0.5 to 1 ug, was put through reverse transcription using random hexamers. Across 54 Vbeta and 13 Jbeta, TCR beta CDR3 was amplified with immunoSEQ multiplex PCR. TCRdb reprocessed the immunoSEQ multiplex PCR reads with MiXCR, giving one entry per CDR3 protein. Of hundreds of thousands of distinct CDR3 sequences detected, roughly 95% appear once; the ten largest clones hold less than 0.11%. The TCR comes from a human donor with Susac syndrome. The sample was CD4+ T cells from PBMCs.

The CDR3 sequence is CASSLAGGARYNEQFF. Here the CDR3 DNA reads TGTGCCAGCAGCTTAGCGGGAGGGGCACGCTACAATGAGCAGTTCTTC. The chain uses TRBV11-1 and TRBJ2-1, with TRBD2 matching over 7 bases. The germline V gene has CDR1 SGHAT and CDR2 FQDESV (reference sequence). Trimming took 0 bases from V and 3 from J; bases not matched to a gene: 5. CDR3 size: 16 residues.